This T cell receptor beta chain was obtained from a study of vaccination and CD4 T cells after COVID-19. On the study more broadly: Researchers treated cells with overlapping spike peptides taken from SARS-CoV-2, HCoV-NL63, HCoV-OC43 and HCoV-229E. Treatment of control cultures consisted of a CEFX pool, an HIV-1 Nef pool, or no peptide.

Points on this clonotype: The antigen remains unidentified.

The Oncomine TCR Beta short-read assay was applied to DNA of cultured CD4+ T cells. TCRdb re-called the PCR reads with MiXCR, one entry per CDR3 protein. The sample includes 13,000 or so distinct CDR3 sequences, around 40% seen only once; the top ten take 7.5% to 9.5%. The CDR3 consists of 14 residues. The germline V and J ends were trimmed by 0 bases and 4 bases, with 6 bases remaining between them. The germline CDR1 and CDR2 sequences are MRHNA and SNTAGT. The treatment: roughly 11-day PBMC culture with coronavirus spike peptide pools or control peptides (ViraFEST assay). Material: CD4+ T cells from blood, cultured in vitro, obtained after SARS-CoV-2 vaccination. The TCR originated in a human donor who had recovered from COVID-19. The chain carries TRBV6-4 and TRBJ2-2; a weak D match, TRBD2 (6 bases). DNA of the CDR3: TGTGCCAGCAGTGACTCGACTAGCACCGGGGAGCTGTTTTTT. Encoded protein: CASSDSTSTGELFF.